This is a list of T cell receptor beta chains from one sample in a study of type 1 and type 2 diabetes patients. MiXCR, run by TCRdb on the multiplex PCR reads, gives a single entry per CDR3 protein. The sample shows 280,000 or so distinct CDR3 sequences, 47% of them seen only once. The sequenced sample was peripheral blood mononuclear cells (PBMCs). These TCRs come from a man aged 18 to 29 with type 2 diabetes. Both conserved end residues are part of each CDR3. Each record gives: D gene, J gene, V gene, clone size, CDR3 DNA, CDR3 protein. The D gene is left open where the match is weak. Expanded clones are given a class, and other clones once, few, many or no size at all.

D: NA; J: TRBJ2-7; V: TRBV7-9; size: NA; DNA: TGTGCCAGCAGCGCCTGGACAGACCTACCCTACGAGCAGTACTTC; CDR3: CASSAWTDLPYEQYF
D: NA; J: TRBJ1-5; V: TRBV19; size: NA; DNA: TGTGCCAGTAGTTGGGGGGAAGGAAGCAATCAGCCCCAGCATTTT; CDR3: CASSWGEGSNQPQHF
D: TRBD1; J: TRBJ1-4; V: TRBV29-1; size: NA; DNA: TGCAGCGTTCTCGGACAGGAGAGGGGTTACGAAAAACTGTTTTTT; CDR3: CSVLGQERGYEKLFF
D: NA; J: TRBJ1-1; V: TRBV24-1; size: few; DNA: TGTGCCACCAGTCAGATCCAGAACACTGAAGCTTTCTTT; CDR3: CATSQIQNTEAFF
D: NA; J: TRBJ1-4; V: TRBV6-6; size: NA; DNA: TGTGCCAGCTCAACTAATGAAAAACTGTTTTTT; CDR3: CASSTNEKLFF
D: NA; J: TRBJ2-5; V: TRBV11-1; size: NA; DNA: TGTGCCAGCAGCAAACCTCGGATGGGGGAGACCCAGTACTTC; CDR3: CASSKPRMGETQYF
D: TRBD1; J: TRBJ2-3; V: TRBV5-1; size: NA; DNA: TGCGCCAGCAGTCGTACAGGGGGCACAGATACGCAGTATTTT; CDR3: CASSRTGGTDTQYF
D: NA; J: TRBJ1-1; V: TRBV29-1; size: few; DNA: TGCAGCGTTGCGAGGGGAGGCAAAACTGAAGCTTTCTTT; CDR3: CSVARGGKTEAFF
D: NA; J: TRBJ2-7; V: TRBV28; size: NA; DNA: TGTGCCAGCAGTTCGACCACGACGGGAACTTCCTACGAGCAGTACTTC; CDR3: CASSSTTTGTSYEQYF
D: NA; J: TRBJ1-6; V: TRBV5-1; size: NA; DNA: TGCGCCAGCAGCTTGGCCGGAAATAATAATTCACCCCTCCACTTT; CDR3: CASSLAGNNNSPLHF
D: NA; J: TRBJ2-7; V: TRBV2; size: few; DNA: TGTGCCAGCAGTGAAGGGGTCCGGTACTACGAGCAGTACTTC; CDR3: CASSEGVRYYEQYF
D: TRBD2; J: TRBJ2-7; V: TRBV7-2; size: NA; DNA: TGTGCCAGCAGTGAAGAGCTAGCGGGAGCCGAAGGGCAGTACTTC; CDR3: CASSEELAGAEGQYF
D: NA; J: TRBJ1-5; V: TRBV7-3; size: NA; DNA: TGTGCCAGCAGTTTAAGTGGTACTCTAAATAGCAATCAGCCCCAGCATTTT; CDR3: CASSLSGTLNSNQPQHF
D: NA; J: TRBJ2-7; V: TRBV20-1; size: once; DNA: TGCAGTGCTAGGGACTACGAGCAGTACTTC; CDR3: CSARDYEQYF
D: NA; J: TRBJ1-1; V: TRBV7-2; size: NA; DNA: TGTGCCAGCAGCTTAGGGGGGACACAGAACACTGAAGCTTTCTTT; CDR3: CASSLGGTQNTEAFF
D: NA; J: TRBJ2-6; V: TRBV28; size: NA; DNA: TGTGCCAGCAGTTCTGGTGGGGCCAACGTCCTGACTTTC; CDR3: CASSSGGANVLTF
D: TRBD1; J: TRBJ2-3; V: TRBV15; size: many; DNA: TGTGCCACTCGAGGGGACAGTAGCACAGATACGCAGTATTTT; CDR3: CATRGDSSTDTQYF
D: TRBD1; J: TRBJ2-7; V: TRBV11-1; size: NA; DNA: TGTGCCAGCCAGGGGTCGGGACAGGGGACCCACGAGCAGTACTTC; CDR3: CASQGSGQGTHEQYF
D: NA; J: TRBJ2-5; V: TRBV19; size: few; DNA: TGTGCCAGAAGCGATGAGACCCAGTACTTC; CDR3: CARSDETQYF
D: NA; J: TRBJ1-3; V: TRBV19; size: NA; DNA: TGTGCCAGTAGTCTCCGGGGCCTCTCTGGAAACACCATATATTTT; CDR3: CASSLRGLSGNTIYF
D: TRBD1; J: TRBJ1-2; V: TRBV10-3; size: many; DNA: TGTGCCATCAGTGAGACAGGGGGCTATGGCTACACCTTC; CDR3: CAISETGGYGYTF
D: NA; J: TRBJ2-5; V: TRBV7-2; size: NA; DNA: TGCGCCAGCAGCTTTGGACACTCGGAGACCCAGTACTTC; CDR3: CASSFGHSETQYF
D: NA; J: TRBJ1-1; V: TRBV27; size: few; DNA: TGTGCCAGCAGCCGACAGGTCGGGGAAGCTTTCTTT; CDR3: CASSRQVGEAFF
D: NA; J: TRBJ2-7; V: TRBV4-1; size: many; DNA: TGCGCCAGCAGCCAAGAGAGGGCCCGAGGGTCCTACGAGCAGTACTTC; CDR3: CASSQERARGSYEQYF
D: NA; J: TRBJ2-7; V: TRBV29-1; size: few; DNA: TGCAGCGCCTTTGGGTCCTACGAGCAGTACTTC; CDR3: CSAFGSYEQYF
D: NA; J: TRBJ2-7; V: TRBV6-1; size: few; DNA: TGTGCCAGCACCCCAGGAGACGAGCAGTACTTC; CDR3: CASTPGDEQYF
D: NA; J: TRBJ2-7; V: TRBV13; size: medium-sized; DNA: TGTGCCAGCAGCGGAGCCCCGTCTCCGGGCGAGCAGTACTTC; CDR3: CASSGAPSPGEQYF
D: TRBD1; J: TRBJ2-7; V: TRBV12-3/TRBV12-4; size: NA; DNA: TGTGCCAGCAGTATACTGACAGGGAACGAGCAGTACTTC; CDR3: CASSILTGNEQYF
D: NA; J: TRBJ1-1; V: TRBV6-6; size: NA; DNA: TGTGCCAGCAGTTACAACGGTGGCGCTCTTGAAGCTTTCTTT; CDR3: CASSYNGGALEAFF